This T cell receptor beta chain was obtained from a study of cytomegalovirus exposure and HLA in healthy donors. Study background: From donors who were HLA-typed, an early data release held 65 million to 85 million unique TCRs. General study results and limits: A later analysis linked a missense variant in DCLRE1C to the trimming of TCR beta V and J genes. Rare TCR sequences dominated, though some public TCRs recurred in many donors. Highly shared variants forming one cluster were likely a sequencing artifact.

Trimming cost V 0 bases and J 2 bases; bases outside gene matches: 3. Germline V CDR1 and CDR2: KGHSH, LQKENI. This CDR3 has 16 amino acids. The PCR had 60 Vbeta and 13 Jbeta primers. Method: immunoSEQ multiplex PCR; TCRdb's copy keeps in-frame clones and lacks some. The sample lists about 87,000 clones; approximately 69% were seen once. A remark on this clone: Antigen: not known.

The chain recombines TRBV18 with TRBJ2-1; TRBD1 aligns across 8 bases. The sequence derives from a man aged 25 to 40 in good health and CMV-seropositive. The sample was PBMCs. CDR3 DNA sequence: TGTGCCAGCTCACCACCGGCAGGGGGCCCCTACAATGAGCAGTTCTTC. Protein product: CASSPPAGGPYNEQFF.